The present T cell receptor beta chain was sequenced within a study of blood T cell repertoires in COVID-19. Looked up from germline, CDR1 is SGHAT and CDR2 is FQNNGV. This CDR3 is 15 amino acids long. V lost 1 base, J lost 5 bases, and 5 bases stayed unmatched. This table comes from immunoSEQ multiplex PCR, and its TCRdb copy is limited to in-frame clones, with some not included. The repertoire includes more than 20,000 clones, around 90% of them detected once, and 18% sits in the top ten. The specimen sequenced was peripheral blood. The chain is built from TRBV11-2 and TRBJ2-5; TRBD2 agrees at 9 bases. This TCR was sampled from a human donor in a cohort sampled during active COVID-19. CDR3 loop: CASSLGLAGWETQYF. CDR3 DNA: TGTGCCAGCAGCTTAGGGCTAGCGGGGTGGGAGACCCAGTACTTC.